Listed here are 25 T cell receptor beta chains from one sample, sequenced in a study of cytomegalovirus exposure and HLA in healthy donors. Use of 60 Vbeta and 13 Jbeta primers characterized the PCR. Using immunoSEQ multiplex PCR, the repertoire was profiled, and TCRdb retains in-frame clones only, with some absent. The sample has about 210,000 clones; about three quarters are singletons. The sample comprised PBMCs. The receptors stem from a male donor in good health and CMV-seronegative.

V gene TRBV7-7 combines with J gene TRBJ2-2, with TRBD2 as a possible D gene (6 bases). CDR3 length: 17 amino acids. Germline assignment: CDR1 SSHAT and CDR2 FNYEAQ (reference sequence). Trimming pared 4 bases from V and 0 bases from J, leaving 15 bases between. The CDR3 bases are TGTGCCAGCAGCTCTGTTCTAGGGGACTCGAACACCGGGGAGCTGTTTTTT. Translation gives CASSSVLGDSNTGELFF.

The V gene is TRBV14, the J gene TRBJ2-3; D is perhaps TRBD2 (6 bases). CDR3 length: 16 amino acids. V gave up 2 bases and J gave up 0 bases, with 12 bases separating them. CDR1 is SGHDN, CDR2 FVKESK, per germline. The CDR3, as DNA: TGTGCCAGCAGCCAAACGGCGGGAACTAGCACAGATACGCAGTATTTT. This gives the protein CASSQTAGTSTDTQYF.

This sequence joins TRBV15 and TRBJ2-2, with a weak D call TRBD1 (5 bases). Germline CDR1 and CDR2: LNHNV and YYDKDF (reference sequence). Trimming removed 4 bases from V and 8 bases from J, with 14 bases in between. CDR3 length equals 14 residues. CDR3 nucleotide sequence: TGTGCCACCAGCACTAAGCCCCAGGGAGGGGAGCTGTTTTTT. It codes for CATSTKPQGGELFF.

V and J are TRBV5-8 and TRBJ2-7, with a possible D match to TRBD2 (5 bases). Germline V gene lookup returns CDR1 SGHTS and CDR2 YDEGEE. The V end lost 10 bases, the J end lost 1 base, and 12 bases lay between the germline ends. The CDR3 spans 12 residues. DNA for the CDR3: TGTGCCGCGGACTCAAATTCCTACGAGCAGTACTTC. Amino acids: CAADSNSYEQYF.

V and J are TRBV11-3 and TRBJ2-1, with 7 bases that match TRBD2. With V trimmed by 2 bases and J by 4 bases, 11 bases remained unmatched. This CDR3 is 17 amino acids long. The germline V gene has CDR1 SGHNT and CDR2 YENEEA. CDR3 in amino acids: CASSLSSLLAGYNEQFF. DNA for the CDR3: TGTGCCAGCAGCTTAAGTAGCCTATTAGCGGGTTACAATGAGCAGTTCTTC.

The rearrangement joins TRBV5-1 to TRBJ2-1, with TRBD2 matching 9 bases. This CDR3 comprises 11 residues. Trimming removed 4 bases from V and 15 bases from J; junction bases left unmatched: 5. CDR1 and CDR2 from the germline V gene are SGHRS and YFSETQ. The CDR3 sequence is CASSLSGSLFF. The CDR3 DNA follows: TGCGCCAGCAGCCTTAGCGGGAGTCTGTTCTTC.

This chain uses TRBV19 with TRBJ1-1, with 8 nucleotides matching TRBD1. Germline CDR1 reads LNHDA; CDR2 reads SQIVND (reference sequence). The CDR3 contains 12 residues. Unmatched junction bases numbered 8, after V lost 5 bases and J lost 12 bases. The CDR3: CASSWAGGQTFF. In DNA form, the CDR3 reads TGTGCCAGTAGTTGGGCAGGGGGCCAAACTTTCTTT.

In its sample, this clone was seen a few times. The V and J genes are TRBV13 and TRBJ1-1; D is unclear. Germline V gene lookup returns CDR1 PRHDT and CDR2 FYEKMQ (reference sequence). The CDR3 covers 12 residues. V was cut by 0 bases and J by 11 bases, with 10 bases left in between. CDR3 in amino acids: CASSLGELGAFF. The DNA of the CDR3 is TGTGCCAGCAGCTTAGGGGAACTCGGGGCTTTCTTT.

As regards this clone: One end of the junction varies from germline; a read error may be responsible. The CDR3 sequence: CSSSLGSGSNQPQHF. In DNA, the CDR3 is TGTTCCAGCAGCTTAGGGAGCGGTAGCAATCAGCCCCAGCATTTT. The J gene is TRBJ1-5, the V gene TRBV7-9; D gene ambiguous. Looked up from germline, CDR1 is SEHNR and CDR2 is FQNEAQ (reference sequence). This CDR3 is 15 amino acids long.

CDR3 sequence (DNA): TGTGCCAGCAGACGGGACAGGGGGCCCGGGGAGCTGTTTTTT. Its protein is CASRRDRGPGELFF. The chain joins TRBV7-7 to TRBJ2-2; 12 positions agree with TRBD1. Germline CDR1 SSHAT, CDR2 FNYEAQ (reference sequence). This CDR3 contains 14 residues. V trimming: 6 bases; J trimming: 6 bases; junction bases outside the gene matches: 2.

The V gene is TRBV5-1, the J gene TRBJ2-2, with 9 bases matching TRBD1. Germline CDR1 SGHRS, CDR2 YFSETQ. The CDR3 loop spans 17 amino acids. Trimming took 2 bases from V and 5 from J; bases not matched to a gene: 10. The CDR3 spells CASSFHRDRAWTGELFF. The DNA of the CDR3 is TGCGCCAGCAGCTTTCACCGGGACAGGGCTTGGACCGGGGAGCTGTTTTTT.

V gene TRBV5-5 combines with J gene TRBJ1-2, with 8 nucleotides matching TRBD1. Trimming at V came to 3 bases and at J to 4 bases, leaving 5 bases not matched to a gene. Germline V lookup: CDR1 SGHKS, CDR2 YYEKEE (reference sequence). The CDR3 runs to 14 residues. The CDR3 DNA sequence: TGTGCCAGCAGCTACCAGGGGGCGGGCTATGGCTACACCTTC. This encodes CASSYQGAGYGYTF.

The chain joins TRBV7-2 to TRBJ1-5, with 9 bases fitting TRBD1. Losses at the gene ends were 0 bases for V and 4 bases for J; bases not matched to a gene: 4. Germline values: CDR1 SGHTA, CDR2 FQGNSA. There are 16 residues in the CDR3. The CDR3 reads CASSLATGGGNQPQHF. CDR3 coding DNA: TGTGCCAGCAGCTTAGCCACAGGGGGCGGTAATCAGCCCCAGCATTTT.

This clone was detected a few times. This chain uses TRBV18 with TRBJ1-1; D gene unclear. The V and J ends lost 5 bases and 1 base respectively, with 8 bases between them. Per the germline V gene, CDR1 is KGHSH and CDR2 is LQKENI. The CDR3 length is 13 residues. The CDR3 region has the DNA TGTGCCAGCTCAAGTCAGCGGAACACTGAAGCTTTCTTT. It translates to CASSSQRNTEAFF. The whole variable domain, filled in from reference TRBV18 and TRBJ1-1, reads NAGVMQNPRHLVRRRGQEARLRCSPMKGHSHVYWYRQLPEEGLKFMVYLQKENIIDESGMPKERFSAEFPKEGPSILRIQQVVRGDSAAYFCASSSQRNTEAFFGQGTRLTVV.

The rearrangement uses TRBV7-6 and TRBJ2-5; TRBD2 is a possible D gene (5 bases). Trimming took off 5 bases at V and 5 bases at J, with 15 bases between the two ends. The CDR3 has 14 residues. Per germline, CDR1 SGHVS and CDR2 FNYEAQ. Written as DNA, the CDR3 is TGTGCCAGCAGCCTCCAGTCCTCGGGGGAGACCCAGTACTTC. This translates into CASSLQSSGETQYF.

The chain joins TRBV7-4 to TRBJ2-7, with D maybe TRBD1 (6 bases). Germline CDR1 and CDR2: SGHVT and SQSDAQ. The CDR3 has 15 amino acids. V was shortened by 3 bases and J by 2 bases, with 14 bases between the two germline ends. The CDR3, as DNA: TGTGCCAGCAGCTTTAGCCAGGGGCAAACCTACGAGCAGTACTTC. Translation gives CASSFSQGQTYEQYF.

The genes are TRBV6-1 and TRBJ1-3, with D unresolved. Germline V gene lookup returns CDR1 MNHNS and CDR2 SASEGT. CDR3 length: 14 residues. V lost 5 bases and J lost 0, with 8 bases in between. The CDR3: CASSLQTSGNTIYF. The CDR3 bases are TGTGCCAGCAGTTTACAGACCTCTGGAAACACCATATATTTT.

This clone was seen only once. The V call is TRBV27, the J call TRBJ1-2; 7 positions match TRBD1. J gave up 0 bases and V 6 bases, and 4 bases lay outside the gene matches. Per the germline V gene, CDR1 is MNHEY and CDR2 is SMNVEV (reference sequence). The CDR3 length is 14 residues. The CDR3 loop reads CASSLQGPNYGYTF. DNA for the CDR3: TGTGCCAGCAGCCTACAGGGGCCTAACTATGGCTACACCTTC.

The gene calls are TRBV10-3 and TRBJ1-1; a possible D gene is TRBD1 (5 bases). The CDR3 runs 12 residues. Trimming took 2 bases from V and 11 from J, leaving 12 bases between them. From germline, CDR1 is ENHRY and CDR2 SYGVKD. The CDR3 DNA is TGTGCCATCAGTGAGACCCAGGGTTGGGCTTTCTTT. Translating it yields CAISETQGWAFF.

This sequence joins TRBV7-9 and TRBJ1-2; D remains ambiguous. The CDR3 is 16 amino acids. V shed 2 bases and J shed 1 base, with 14 bases lying between them. CDR1 is SEHNR, CDR2 FQNEAQ, per germline (reference sequence). The CDR3 loop is CASSLMFGEGNYGYTF. CDR3 nucleotide sequence: TGTGCCAGCAGCTTAATGTTCGGGGAGGGTAACTATGGCTACACCTTC.

This clone has a single count. The chain has TRBV7-2 and TRBJ2-7; 12 bases match TRBD2. The V and J ends lost 4 bases and 3 bases, in that order; junction bases with no gene match: 4. The CDR3 length is 15 residues. CDR1 and CDR2 (germline): SGHTA, FQGNSA. The CDR3 here is CASSSLAGGIYEQYF. CDR3 nucleotides: TGTGCCAGCAGCTCCCTAGCGGGGGGGATCTACGAGCAGTACTTC. Variable domain in full (rest from reference TRBV7-2 and TRBJ2-7): GAGVSQSPSNKVTEKGKDVELRCDPISGHTALYWYRQSLGQGLEFLIYFQGNSAPDKSGLPSDRFSAERTGGSVSTLTIQRTQQEDSAVYLCASSSLAGGIYEQYFGPGTRLTVT.

The rearrangement links TRBV28 to TRBJ2-1; TRBD2 might be the D (5 bases). This CDR3 is built from 13 residues. V lost 3 bases and J lost 3, with 6 bases in between. Germline loops: CDR1 MDHEN, CDR2 SYDVKM. Here the CDR3 reads CASSFGLYNEQFF. The DNA of the CDR3 is TGTGCCAGCAGTTTCGGACTCTACAATGAGCAGTTCTTC.

The chain recombines TRBV27 with TRBJ1-4; D is uncertain. With 2 bases removed from V and 8 bases from J, the gap between germline ends came to 15 bases. Germline values: CDR1 MNHEY, CDR2 SMNVEV (reference sequence). The CDR3 loop spans 15 amino acids. The DNA of the CDR3 is TGTGCCAGCAGTTTAGCGTCGGGGATTCGAGAAAAACTGTTTTTT. Translated, it gives CASSLASGIREKLFF.

The chain combines TRBV18 with TRBJ2-1; D is possibly TRBD2 (6 bases). The CDR3 loop spans 17 amino acids. V dropped 2 bases and J dropped 0 bases, with 14 bases sitting between them. Looked up from germline, CDR1 is KGHSH and CDR2 is LQKENI. For the CDR3, the DNA is TGTGCCAGCTCACCATATGTTGGAGGGAGCTCCTACAATGAGCAGTTCTTC. Its translation: CASSPYVGGSSYNEQFF. The whole variable domain, filled in from reference TRBV18 and TRBJ2-1, reads NAGVMQNPRHLVRRRGQEARLRCSPMKGHSHVYWYRQLPEEGLKFMVYLQKENIIDESGMPKERFSAEFPKEGPSILRIQQVVRGDSAAYFCASSPYVGGSSYNEQFFGPGTRLTVL.

The chain carries TRBV27 and TRBJ1-5; TRBD1 might be the D (5 bases). Trimming took 1 base from V and 6 from J, leaving 10 bases between them. The CDR3 extends over 14 amino acids. Germline values: CDR1 MNHEY, CDR2 SMNVEV (reference sequence). CDR3 sequence reads: CASSLWGDSQPQHF. The CDR3, as DNA: TGTGCCAGCAGTTTATGGGGGGATAGTCAGCCCCAGCATTTT.